A single sample is the source of the 18 T cell receptor beta chains below, sequenced in a study of blood T cell repertoires in COVID-19. Sequencing was performed with immunoSEQ multiplex PCR; in TCRdb, only in-frame clones are kept and a portion is missing. The repertoire holds over 150,000 clones, more than 85% seen once, with 0.5% to 0.55% in the top ten. The sample was peripheral blood. Receptor source: a man aged 45-65 years with acute or convalescent COVID-19.

The V call is TRBV10-3, the J call TRBJ1-1, with a tentative D call TRBD1 (6 bases). Germline V gene data show CDR1 as ENHRY and CDR2 as SYGVKD. Trimming left V 0 bases short and J 4 bases short, with 12 bases between. The CDR3 is 15 amino acids. The CDR3: CAISESGRGGTEAFF. CDR3 sequence (DNA): TGTGCCATCAGTGAGTCTGGCAGGGGCGGCACTGAAGCTTTCTTT.

The rearrangement uses TRBV7-2 and TRBJ2-2; TRBD1 aligns across 8 bases. Germline values: CDR1 SGHTA, CDR2 FQGNSA. The CDR3 loop spans 15 amino acids. J was trimmed by 6 bases and V by 1 base; bases with no gene match: 4. The CDR3 bases are TGTGCCAGCAGCTTAGTGTCACAGGGGGCCGGGGAGCTGTTTTTT. It translates to CASSLVSQGAGELFF.

This clone occurred many times. The J gene is TRBJ2-1, the V gene TRBV10-3; possibly TRBD2 for D (6 bases). V lost 4 bases and J 6 bases, leaving 10 bases between the germline ends. The germline gives CDR1 ENHRY, CDR2 SYGVKD. The CDR3 covers 13 residues. This chain's CDR3 is CAISGGGSNEQFF. The CDR3, as DNA: TGTGCCATCAGTGGTGGGGGGAGCAATGAGCAGTTCTTC.

The chain recombines TRBV27 with TRBJ2-7; D might be TRBD1 (6 bases). V was shortened by 3 bases and J by 6 bases, with 15 bases between the two germline ends. Looked up from germline, CDR1 is MNHEY and CDR2 is SMNVEV (reference sequence). The CDR3 has 14 amino acids. The CDR3 sequence is CASSFNREMAEQYF. CDR3 bases: TGTGCCAGCAGTTTCAACAGGGAGATGGCCGAGCAGTACTTC.

The CDR3 loop reads CASSLSAGQETQYF. In DNA form, the CDR3 reads TGTGCCAGCAGCTTATCTGCAGGCCAAGAGACCCAGTACTTC. V gene TRBV11-1 combines with J gene TRBJ2-5; D remains ambiguous. This CDR3 region has 14 residues. CDR1 is SGHAT, CDR2 FQDESV, per germline (reference sequence). Trimming shortened V by 2 bases and J by 1 base, and 8 bases separated the two germline ends.

The sample holds one count of this clone. The V call is TRBV3-1 (or the pseudogene TRBV3-2), the J call TRBJ1-2; 7 nucleotides align to TRBD1. The ends lost 4 bases at V and 5 bases at J; junction bases unmatched: 10. The CDR3 is 15 amino acids. Germline values: CDR1 LGHDT, CDR2 YNNKEL (reference sequence). CDR3 nucleotides: TGTGCCAGCAGCCGACAGGGAGGTGATCTATATGGCTACACCTTC. Protein sequence: CASSRQGGDLYGYTF.

CDR3 amino acids: CASSLNRQGLGETQYF. CDR3 sequence (DNA): TGTGCCAGCAGCTTAAACCGGCAGGGACTGGGGGAGACCCAGTACTTC. V and J are TRBV7-2 and TRBJ2-5; a weak D match, TRBD2 (6 bases). Germline CDR1 is SGHTA and CDR2 is FQGNSA. The CDR3 totals 16 residues. Trimming left V 2 bases short and J 5 bases short, with 18 bases between.

This chain joins TRBV30 and TRBJ1-1, with no clear D. V was shortened by 2 bases and J by 0 bases, with 7 bases between the two germline ends. CDR1 and CDR2 from the germline V gene are GTSNPN and SVGIG (reference sequence). The CDR3 is made up of 13 amino acids. DNA of the CDR3: TGTGCCTGGAGTAATGCGATGAACACTGAAGCTTTCTTT. It specifies CAWSNAMNTEAFF.

The chain couples TRBV2 to TRBJ2-3; the D gene is possibly TRBD1 (5 bases). The germline V gene encodes CDR1 SNHLY and CDR2 FYNNEI. Trimming removed 6 bases at V and 4 bases at J, with 8 bases between. This CDR3 is built from 12 residues. CDR3 nucleotide sequence: TGTGCCAGCAGACCAGGGTCAGATACGCAGTATTTT. Translation: CASRPGSDTQYF.

The rearrangement joins TRBV9 to TRBJ1-5; the D gene is possibly TRBD1 (6 bases). Germline CDR1 reads SGDLS; CDR2 reads YYNGEE. Trimming took 5 bases from V and 0 from J, leaving 18 bases between them. The CDR3 runs to 17 residues. The CDR3 here is CASRDTGTRYSNQPQHF. The CDR3 nucleotides read TGTGCCAGCAGGGATACCGGGACAAGATATAGCAATCAGCCCCAGCATTTT.

The J gene is TRBJ2-7, the V gene TRBV18; D not resolved. This CDR3 comprises 13 residues. Germline V lookup: CDR1 KGHSH, CDR2 LQKENI. V shed 3 bases and J shed 1 base, with 7 bases lying between them. DNA for the CDR3: TGTGCCAGCTCACCGTCTAATTCCTACGAGCAGTACGTC. This codes for CASSPSNSYEQYV.

This chain connects TRBV5-6 to TRBJ2-3, with D perhaps matching TRBD1 (6 bases). CDR3 size: 16 residues. In germline, CDR1 is SGHDT, CDR2 YYEEEE. V was cut by 4 bases and J by 2 bases, with 17 bases left in between. As DNA, the CDR3 is TGTGCCAGCAGCCCGATGAGGGCAGGGGACACAGATACGCAGTATTTT. Translated, it gives CASSPMRAGDTDTQYF.

The chain joins TRBV19 to TRBJ1-5; possible D gene TRBD1, 5 bases. The CDR3 is 15 residues long. Germline assignment: CDR1 LNHDA and CDR2 SQIVND (reference sequence). V was pared by 6 bases and J by 1 base, with 13 bases between. DNA for the CDR3: TGTGCCAGTAGCCGGACTGGGGGGAGCAATCAGCCCCAGCATTTT. This encodes CASSRTGGSNQPQHF.

In this sample, this clone turned up once. This rearrangement joins TRBV11-1 to TRBJ2-2; a possible D gene is TRBD2 (5 bases). This CDR3 contains 15 residues. Trimming took 1 base from V and 5 from J, leaving 11 bases between them. Germline loops: CDR1 SGHAT, CDR2 FQDESV (reference sequence). The CDR3 DNA follows: TGTGCCAGCAGCTTAGGTCTAGCCCGAACCGGGGAGCTGTTTTTT. Translating it yields CASSLGLARTGELFF.

V is TRBV7-9 and J is TRBJ2-2, with 8 bases lining up with TRBD1. Trimming at V came to 6 bases and at J to 1 base, leaving 7 bases not matched to a gene. Germline V gene sequence: CDR1 SEHNR, CDR2 FQNEAQ (reference sequence). The CDR3 runs to 16 residues. CDR3 coding DNA: TGTGCCAGCAGGGACGCGGACAGGGTGAACACCGGGGAGCTGTTTTTT. Its protein is CASRDADRVNTGELFF.

The V and J genes are TRBV30 and TRBJ1-1; D ambiguous. The V and J ends lost 3 bases and 8 bases respectively, with 10 bases between them. The CDR3 length is 11 residues. The V gene's germline CDR1 is GTSNPN and CDR2 SVGIG (reference sequence). The CDR3 is CAWSRLEEAFF. As DNA, the CDR3 is TGTGCCTGGAGCCGACTAGAGGAAGCTTTCTTT.

The chain employs TRBV4-3 and TRBJ2-5; TRBD1 matches 8 bases. Germline V gene lookup returns CDR1 LGHNA and CDR2 YSLEER. This CDR3 region has 15 residues. V lost 4 bases to trimming and J lost 2 bases; unmatched junction nucleotides: 6. CDR3 loop: CASSPTGERQETQYF. CDR3 nucleotide sequence: TGCGCCAGCAGCCCGACAGGGGAGAGGCAAGAGACCCAGTACTTC.

The gene calls are TRBV3-1 (or the pseudogene TRBV3-2) and TRBJ2-1; perhaps TRBD1 as D (5 bases). The CDR3 has 12 amino acids. V lost 3 bases, J lost 6 bases, and 6 bases lay in between. Germline loops: CDR1 LGHDT, CDR2 YNNKEL (reference sequence). The CDR3, as DNA: TGTGCCAGCAGCCATCAGGGCAATGAGCAGTTCTTC. Translating it yields CASSHQGNEQFF.